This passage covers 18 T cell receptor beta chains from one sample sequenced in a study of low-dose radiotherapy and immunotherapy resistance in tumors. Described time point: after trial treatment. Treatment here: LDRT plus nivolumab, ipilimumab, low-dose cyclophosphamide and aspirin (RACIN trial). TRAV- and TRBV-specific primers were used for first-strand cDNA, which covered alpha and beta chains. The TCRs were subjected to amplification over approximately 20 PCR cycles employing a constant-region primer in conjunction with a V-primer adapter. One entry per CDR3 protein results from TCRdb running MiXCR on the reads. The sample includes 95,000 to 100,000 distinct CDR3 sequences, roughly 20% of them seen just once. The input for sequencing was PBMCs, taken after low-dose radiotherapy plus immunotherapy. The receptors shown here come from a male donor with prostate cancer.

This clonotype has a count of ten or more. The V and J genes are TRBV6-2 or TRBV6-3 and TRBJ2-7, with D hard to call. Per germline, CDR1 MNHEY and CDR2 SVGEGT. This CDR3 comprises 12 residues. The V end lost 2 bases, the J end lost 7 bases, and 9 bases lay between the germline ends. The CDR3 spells CASSYAMGEQYF. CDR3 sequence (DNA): TGTGCCAGCAGTTACGCGATGGGGGAGCAGTACTTC.

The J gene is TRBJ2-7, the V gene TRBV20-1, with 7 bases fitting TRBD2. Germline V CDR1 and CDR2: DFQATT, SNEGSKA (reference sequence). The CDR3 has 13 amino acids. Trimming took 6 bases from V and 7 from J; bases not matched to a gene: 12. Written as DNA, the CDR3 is TGCAGTGCGCAGCGGGACCCCCTGTCGGAGCAGTACTTC. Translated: CSAQRDPLSEQYF.

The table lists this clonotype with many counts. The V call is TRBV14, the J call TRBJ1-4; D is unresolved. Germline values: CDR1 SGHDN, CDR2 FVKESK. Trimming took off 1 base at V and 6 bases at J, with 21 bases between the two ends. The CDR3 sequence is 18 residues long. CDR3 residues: CASSQVKQALSSYEKLFF. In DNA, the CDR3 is TGTGCCAGCAGCCAAGTCAAGCAGGCTTTATCCTCCTATGAAAAACTGTTTTTT.

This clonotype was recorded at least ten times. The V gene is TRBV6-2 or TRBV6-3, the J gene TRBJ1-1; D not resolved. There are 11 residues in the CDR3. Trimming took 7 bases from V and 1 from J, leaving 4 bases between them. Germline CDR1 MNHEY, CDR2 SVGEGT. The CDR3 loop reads CASIANTEAFF. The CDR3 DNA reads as TGTGCCAGCATAGCGAACACTGAAGCTTTCTTT.

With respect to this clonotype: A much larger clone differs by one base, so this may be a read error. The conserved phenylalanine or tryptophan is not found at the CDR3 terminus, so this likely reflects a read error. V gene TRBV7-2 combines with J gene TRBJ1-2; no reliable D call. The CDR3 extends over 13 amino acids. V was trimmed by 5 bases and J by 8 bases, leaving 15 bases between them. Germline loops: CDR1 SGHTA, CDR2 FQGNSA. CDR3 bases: TGTGCCAGCAGCCCCGGATCGAGGGAGGGCTACACCCTC. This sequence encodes CASSPGSREGYTL.

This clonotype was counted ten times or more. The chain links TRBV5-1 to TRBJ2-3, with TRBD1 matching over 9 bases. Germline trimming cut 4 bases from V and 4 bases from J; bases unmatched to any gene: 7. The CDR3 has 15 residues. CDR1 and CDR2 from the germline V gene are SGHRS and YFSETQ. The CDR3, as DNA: TGCGCCAGCAGCCGGGGACAGGGCGGCGCAGATACGCAGTATTTT. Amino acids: CASSRGQGGADTQYF.

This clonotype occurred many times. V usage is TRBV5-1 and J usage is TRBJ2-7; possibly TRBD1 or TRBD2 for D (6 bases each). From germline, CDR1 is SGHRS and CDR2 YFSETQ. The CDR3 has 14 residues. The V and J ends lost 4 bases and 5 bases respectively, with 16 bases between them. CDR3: CASSLLGGVDEQYF. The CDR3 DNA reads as TGCGCCAGCAGCCTTTTGGGGGGCGTGGACGAGCAGTACTTC.

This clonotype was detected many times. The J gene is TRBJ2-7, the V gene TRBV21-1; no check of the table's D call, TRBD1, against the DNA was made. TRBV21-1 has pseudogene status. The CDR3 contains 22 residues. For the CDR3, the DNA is TGTGCCAGCAGCAAAGGTCCGATCCCTGTGGTGGTAGGGACTGCCAGATCCTACGAGCAGTACTTC. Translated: CASSKGPIPVVVGTARSYEQYF.

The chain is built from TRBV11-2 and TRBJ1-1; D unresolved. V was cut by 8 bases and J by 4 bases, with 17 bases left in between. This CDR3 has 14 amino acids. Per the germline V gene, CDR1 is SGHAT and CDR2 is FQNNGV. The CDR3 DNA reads TGTGCCAGCCGAAAGCGGAATTCGGGCACTGAAGCTTTCTTT. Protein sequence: CASRKRNSGTEAFF.

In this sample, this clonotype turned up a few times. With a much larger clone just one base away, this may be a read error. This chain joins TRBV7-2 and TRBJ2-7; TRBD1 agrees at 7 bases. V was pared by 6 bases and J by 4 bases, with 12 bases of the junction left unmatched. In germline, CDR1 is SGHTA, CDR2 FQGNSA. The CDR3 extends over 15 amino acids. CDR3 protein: CASSSAGTATYEQYF. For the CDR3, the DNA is TGTGCCAGCAGTTCGGCCGGGACAGCGACATACGAGCAGTACTTC.

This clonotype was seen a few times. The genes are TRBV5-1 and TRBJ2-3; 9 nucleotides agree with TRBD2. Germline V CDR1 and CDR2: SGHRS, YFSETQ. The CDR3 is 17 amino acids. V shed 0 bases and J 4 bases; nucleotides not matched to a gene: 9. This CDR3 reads CASSLAASGGIADTQYF. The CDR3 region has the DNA TGCGCCAGCAGCTTGGCGGCCAGCGGGGGGATCGCAGATACGCAGTATTTT.

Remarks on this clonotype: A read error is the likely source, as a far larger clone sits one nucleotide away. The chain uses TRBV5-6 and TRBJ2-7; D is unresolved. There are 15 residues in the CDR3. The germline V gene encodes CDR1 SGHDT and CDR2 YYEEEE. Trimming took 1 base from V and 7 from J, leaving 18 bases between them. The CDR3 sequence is CASSLLPSSYNEQYF. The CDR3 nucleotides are TGTGCCAGCAGCTTGCTCCCCTCCTCCTACAATGAGCAGTACTTC.

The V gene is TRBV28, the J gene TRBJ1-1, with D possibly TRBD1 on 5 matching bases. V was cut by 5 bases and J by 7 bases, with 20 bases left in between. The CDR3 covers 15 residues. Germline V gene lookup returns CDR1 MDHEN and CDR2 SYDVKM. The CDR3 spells CASSIPGLKGDEAFF. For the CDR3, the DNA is TGTGCCAGCAGTATTCCGGGACTCAAGGGTGATGAAGCTTTCTTT.

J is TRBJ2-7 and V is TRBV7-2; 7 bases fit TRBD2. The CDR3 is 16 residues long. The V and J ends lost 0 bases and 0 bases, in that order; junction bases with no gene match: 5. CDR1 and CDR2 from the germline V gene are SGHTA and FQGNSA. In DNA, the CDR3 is TGTGCCAGCAGCTTAGCGGGGGGGGGTACCTCCTACGAGCAGTACTTC. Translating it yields CASSLAGGGTSYEQYF.

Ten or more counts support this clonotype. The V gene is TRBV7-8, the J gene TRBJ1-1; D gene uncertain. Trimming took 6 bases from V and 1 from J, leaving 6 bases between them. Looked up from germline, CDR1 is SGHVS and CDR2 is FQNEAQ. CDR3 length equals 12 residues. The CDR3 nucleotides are TGTGCCAGCAGGGATTCGAACACTGAAGCTTTCTTT. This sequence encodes CASRDSNTEAFF.

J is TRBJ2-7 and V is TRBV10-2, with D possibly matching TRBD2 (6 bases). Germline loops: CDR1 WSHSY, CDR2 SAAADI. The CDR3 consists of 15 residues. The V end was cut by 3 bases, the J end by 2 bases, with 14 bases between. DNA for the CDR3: TGCGCCAGCAGTGAACCGGGGGACGGAACCTACGAGCAGTACTTC. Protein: CASSEPGDGTYEQYF.

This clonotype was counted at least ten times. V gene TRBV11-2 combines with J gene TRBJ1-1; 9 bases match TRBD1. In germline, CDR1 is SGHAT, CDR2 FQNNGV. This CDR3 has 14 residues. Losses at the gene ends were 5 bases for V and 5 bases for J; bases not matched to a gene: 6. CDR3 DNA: TGTGCCAGCAGCGCGTACAGGGGGCGAACTGAAGCTTTCTTT. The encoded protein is CASSAYRGRTEAFF. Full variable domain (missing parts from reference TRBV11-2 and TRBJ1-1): EAGVAQSPRYKIIEKRQSVAFWCNPISGHATLYWYQQILGQGPKLLIQFQNNGVVDDSQLPKDRFSAERLKGVDSTLKIQPAKLEDSAVYLCASSAYRGRTEAFFGQGTRLTVV.

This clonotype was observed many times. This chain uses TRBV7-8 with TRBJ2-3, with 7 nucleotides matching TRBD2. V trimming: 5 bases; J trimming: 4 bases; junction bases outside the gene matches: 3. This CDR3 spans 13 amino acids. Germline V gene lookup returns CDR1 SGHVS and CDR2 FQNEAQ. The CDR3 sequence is CASSGGVADTQYF. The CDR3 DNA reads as TGTGCCAGCAGCGGGGGGGTCGCAGATACGCAGTATTTT.